These 21 T cell receptor beta chains share one sample of origin, sequenced in a study of cytomegalovirus exposure and HLA in healthy donors. Vbeta (60) and Jbeta (13) primers were used in the PCR. Assay: immunoSEQ multiplex PCR; the TCRdb copy retains only in-frame clones and omits some. The sample holds approximately 100,000 clones, 75% seen once. What was sequenced was PBMCs. These receptors all stem from a male donor in good health and CMV-seropositive.

The V and J genes are TRBV7-6 and TRBJ2-7; 10 nucleotides line up with TRBD2. Germline V gene lookup returns CDR1 SGHVS and CDR2 FNYEAQ. Losses at the gene ends were 4 bases for V and 5 bases for J; bases not matched to a gene: 14. The CDR3 length is 17 residues. The CDR3 nucleotides are TGTGCCAGCAGCTCCTACTCCGGACTAGCGGAACCGAACGAGCAGTACTTC. Its protein product is CASSSYSGLAEPNEQYF.

This clone was observed a few times. V usage is TRBV20-1 and J usage is TRBJ1-2; D gene unclear. Between the trimmed V and J ends, which lost 3 bases and 8 bases, there was a span of 10 bases. The germline V gene encodes CDR1 DFQATT and CDR2 SNEGSKA (reference sequence). This CDR3 spans 11 amino acids. The DNA of the CDR3 is TGCAGTGCTAGGCCCACGCGCGGCTACACCTTC. Its translation: CSARPTRGYTF.

The gene calls are TRBV7-8 and TRBJ2-7; tentative D call: TRBD2 (5 bases). This CDR3 has 11 residues. Germline V lookup: CDR1 SGHVS, CDR2 FQNEAQ. With 4 bases removed from V and 6 bases from J, the gap between germline ends came to 7 bases. The CDR3 DNA is TGTGCCAGCAGCTCCCGGGGCGAGCAGTACTTC. Translation gives CASSSRGEQYF.

This chain links TRBV28 with TRBJ2-7; TRBD1 agrees at 9 bases. Trimming at V came to 7 bases and at J to 12 bases, leaving 10 bases not matched to a gene. Looked up from germline, CDR1 is MDHEN and CDR2 is SYDVKM. This CDR3 is 12 amino acids long. The DNA of the CDR3 is TGTGCCAGCAACCAAGACAGGGGGGCCGGGTACTTC. Translating gives CASNQDRGAGYF. Using reference TRBV28 and TRBJ2-7 for the parts outside the CDR3, the full variable domain is DVKVTQSSRYLVKRTGEKVFLECVQDMDHENMFWYRQDPGLGLRLIYFSYDVKMKEKGDIPEGYSVSREKKERFSLILESASTNQTSMYLCASNQDRGAGYFGPGTRLTVT.

The chain joins TRBV7-3 to TRBJ2-3; the match to TRBD2 covers 9 bases. The V gene end was trimmed by 5 bases and the J gene end by 0 bases; junction bases not matched to a gene: 6. Per germline, CDR1 SGHTA and CDR2 FQGTGA. This CDR3 is built from 16 residues. CDR3 residues: CASSLWGLASTDTQYF. CDR3 nucleotides: TGTGCCAGCAGCCTCTGGGGACTAGCTAGCACAGATACGCAGTATTTT.

The rearrangement uses TRBV6-1 and TRBJ2-7, with D unresolved. This CDR3 has 12 residues. Germline loops: CDR1 MNHNS, CDR2 SASEGT. V gave up 7 bases and J gave up 4 bases, with 11 bases separating them. The CDR3 DNA sequence: TGTGCCAGCACTCAAGGCGGATACGAGCAGTACTTC. Protein sequence: CASTQGGYEQYF.

The chain has TRBV28 and TRBJ2-7; TRBD1 agrees at 8 bases. J gave up 7 bases and V 5 bases, and 1 base lay outside the gene matches. Germline values: CDR1 MDHEN, CDR2 SYDVKM. The CDR3 is 11 amino acids. CDR3: CASSRTGEQYF. The CDR3 nucleotides are TGTGCCAGCAGTAGGACAGGGGAGCAGTACTTC.

This rearrangement joins TRBV29-1 to TRBJ2-5, with 9 bases lining up with TRBD1. Trimming removed 7 bases from V and 7 bases from J; junction bases left unmatched: 4. Germline V gene data show CDR1 as SQVTM and CDR2 as ANQGSEA. The CDR3 runs to 11 residues. The CDR3 is CSGDRGRTQYF. The CDR3, as DNA: TGCAGCGGCGACAGGGGGAGGACCCAGTACTTC.

V and J are TRBV6-5 and TRBJ1-2; 9 nucleotides match TRBD1. The CDR3 extends over 15 amino acids. After removal of 5 bases from V and 7 bases from J, the junction contained 11 bases not matched to a gene. Per the germline V gene, CDR1 is MNHEY and CDR2 is SVGAGI. The CDR3 spells CASSPQPGTGFGYTF. The CDR3 nucleotides read TGTGCCAGCAGTCCGCAGCCCGGGACAGGGTTTGGCTACACCTTC.

The chain combines TRBV29-1 with TRBJ1-2; the match to TRBD1 covers 7 bases. This CDR3 comprises 11 residues. After removal of 4 bases from V and 5 bases from J, the junction contained 1 base not matched to a gene. Germline assignment: CDR1 SQVTM and CDR2 ANQGSEA. The CDR3 nucleotides are TGCAGCGTTGCAGGGGGGTATGGCTACACCTTC. This sequence encodes CSVAGGYGYTF.

The CDR3: CASSPTGTGAYNEQFF. The CDR3 DNA reads TGTGCCAGTAGTCCCACCGGGACAGGGGCCTACAATGAGCAGTTCTTC. The chain combines TRBV19 with TRBJ2-1; 10 bases map to TRBD1. CDR3 length: 16 amino acids. Germline CDR1 LNHDA, CDR2 SQIVND (reference sequence). Trimming removed 5 bases from V and 2 bases from J; junction bases left unmatched: 6. Combining the CDR3 with reference TRBV19 and TRBJ2-1 gives the whole variable domain DGGITQSPKYLFRKEGQNVTLSCEQNLNHDAMYWYRQDPGQGLRLIYYSQIVNDFQKGDIAEGYSVSREKKESFPLTVTSAQKNPTAFYLCASSPTGTGAYNEQFFGPGTRLTVL.

J is TRBJ2-4 and V is TRBV10-3; D call uncertain. The V and J ends lost 0 bases and 4 bases respectively, with 13 bases between them. Per germline, CDR1 ENHRY and CDR2 SYGVKD. CDR3 length: 16 residues. The CDR3 region has the DNA TGTGCCATCAGTGAGTCGCCTAGAAAACAAAAAAACATTCAGTACTTC. Translated, it gives CAISESPRKQKNIQYF.

The chain joins TRBV6-1 to TRBJ2-3; tentatively, D is TRBD1 (7 bases). This CDR3 comprises 15 residues. In germline, CDR1 is MNHNS, CDR2 SASEGT. V shed 4 bases and J shed 0 bases, with 11 bases lying between them. The CDR3 reads CASSGPGGSTDTQYF. For the CDR3, the DNA is TGTGCCAGCAGTGGGCCAGGGGGGAGCACAGATACGCAGTATTTT.

This clone was detected only a few times. This chain's CDR3 is CASSWDRGTEAFF. In DNA form, the CDR3 reads TGTGCCAGCAGTTGGGACAGGGGCACTGAAGCTTTCTTT. This chain connects TRBV28 to TRBJ1-1; 10 nucleotides match TRBD1. CDR3 length equals 13 residues. Trimming cost V 4 bases and J 4 bases; bases outside gene matches: 0. Germline V gene data show CDR1 as MDHEN and CDR2 as SYDVKM. Based on the CDR3 plus reference TRBV28 and TRBJ1-1, the full variable domain is DVKVTQSSRYLVKRTGEKVFLECVQDMDHENMFWYRQDPGLGLRLIYFSYDVKMKEKGDIPEGYSVSREKKERFSLILESASTNQTSMYLCASSWDRGTEAFFGQGTRLTVV.

The gene calls are TRBV7-2 and TRBJ1-1; D is uncertain. CDR3 length equals 13 residues. The germline V gene encodes CDR1 SGHTA and CDR2 FQGNSA. V lost 1 base and J lost 10, with 13 bases in between. The CDR3 here is CASSLDSPGTAFF. The CDR3 coding sequence is TGTGCCAGCAGCTTAGACTCTCCCGGTACAGCTTTCTTT.

V usage is TRBV6-5 and J usage is TRBJ2-7, with 7 nucleotides matching TRBD2. The germline gives CDR1 MNHEY, CDR2 SVGAGI. The V segment lost 6 bases and the J segment 4 bases; nucleotides outside the gene matches: 9. The CDR3 consists of 14 residues. The chain's CDR3 is CASSSTAGKYEQYF. In nucleotides, the CDR3 is TGTGCCAGCAGCTCAACAGCGGGAAAGTACGAGCAGTACTTC.

CDR3 protein: CASSPGLAGGTGELFF. The CDR3, as DNA: TGTGCCAGCAGCCCCGGGCTAGCGGGGGGCACCGGGGAGCTGTTTTTT. The gene calls are TRBV11-2 and TRBJ2-2; 11 bases agree with TRBD2. Germline CDR1 SGHAT, CDR2 FQNNGV. The V segment lost 5 bases and the J segment 4 bases; nucleotides outside the gene matches: 6. The CDR3 runs to 16 residues.

The genes are TRBV15 and TRBJ2-5, with D maybe TRBD1 (5 bases). The CDR3 length is 16 residues. V was shortened by 0 bases and J by 1 base, with 12 bases between the two germline ends. CDR1 and CDR2 from the germline V gene are LNHNV and YYDKDF (reference sequence). For the CDR3, the DNA is TGTGCCACCAGCAGAGATCTCGGACACGTCCAAGAGACCCAGTACTTC. This translates into CATSRDLGHVQETQYF.

This clone was counted a few times. The chain links TRBV7-6 to TRBJ2-7, with no clear D. Germline V gives CDR1 SGHVS, CDR2 FNYEAQ. V was pared by 4 bases and J by 4 bases, with 5 bases between. There are 11 residues in the CDR3. DNA of the CDR3: TGTGCCAGCAGCTCACAGTACGAGCAGTACTTC. Amino acids: CASSSQYEQYF.

Only one count was recorded for this clone. V is TRBV6-1 and J is TRBJ2-7; D might be TRBD1 (5 bases). The CDR3 has 14 residues. Trimming removed 7 bases at V and 4 bases at J, with 17 bases between. Germline CDR1 reads MNHNS; CDR2 reads SASEGT. CDR3 nucleotide sequence: TGTGCCAGCATTAGTCAGGGCAGTCGGTACGAGCAGTACTTC. This gives the protein CASISQGSRYEQYF.

This clone came up once. V gene TRBV29-1 combines with J gene TRBJ2-3; 7 bases align to TRBD1. The CDR3 loop spans 14 amino acids. Germline V gene sequence: CDR1 SQVTM, CDR2 ANQGSEA. Unmatched junction bases numbered 7, after V lost 7 bases and J lost 0 bases. The CDR3 here is CSAQTGSSTDTQYF. CDR3 DNA sequence: TGCAGCGCCCAGACAGGGTCTAGCACAGATACGCAGTATTTT.